These T cell receptor beta chains were read from a single sample in a study of OX40 agonist ivuxolimab in advanced cancers. The protocol was immunoSEQ multiplex PCR, while the TCRdb copy is restricted to in-frame clones and leaves out a portion. The sample has fewer than 25,000 clones, around 84% seen once; the top ten hold about a fifth. This specimen consisted of CD4+ or CD8+ T cells sorted from blood, obtained in a trial of the OX40 agonist ivuxolimab. The receptor source for this set is an adult with an advanced solid tumor such as melanoma, head and neck, liver or kidney cancer. CDR3s include the opening cysteine and the closing phenylalanine or tryptophan. The D gene is left open where the match is weak. Some rows mark clone size as missing; the rest say once, few, many or name a class of expanded clone.

clone_size j_call d_call v_call cdr3_nt cdr3_aa
. TRBJ2-6 TRBD1 TRBV7-8 TGTGCCAGCAGTGACAGGGTTCCTGGGGCCAACGTCCTGACTTTC CASSDRVPGANVLTF
once TRBJ1-1 TRBD1 TRBV7-6 TGTGCCAGCAGCTTAGGTTACAGGGGCCTGTTACACACTGAAGCTTTCTTT CASSLGYRGLLHTEAFF
. TRBJ2-7 TRBD1 TRBV7-9 TGTGCCAGCAGCAACCGGGACAGTCCCTACGAGCAGTACTTC CASSNRDSPYEQYF
. TRBJ2-1 TRBD1 TRBV27 TGTGCCAGCAGGAAGGGGGCTGGCTACAATGAGCAGTTCTTC CASRKGAGYNEQFF
. TRBJ2-1 . TRBV4-1 TGCGCCAGCAGCCAAGAGGGTGGGTACAATGAGCAGTTCTTC CASSQEGGYNEQFF
. TRBJ2-2 . TRBV19 TGTGCCAGTAGTATAGAACCCGAGGGGGAGCTGTTTTTT CASSIEPEGELFF
. TRBJ2-7 TRBD1 TRBV6-6 TGTGCCAGCAGTACCGGACAGGGAATAAGGGACGAGCAGTACTTC CASSTGQGIRDEQYF
few TRBJ1-1 . TRBV10-3 TGTGCCATCAGTGAGTCCTGGACTGAAGCTTTCTTT CAISESWTEAFF
. TRBJ1-6 TRBD1 TRBV2 TGTGCCAGCAGTGAAGTGGGGACAGGTGGGTCCCTCCACTTT CASSEVGTGGSLHF
. TRBJ2-3 . TRBV11-3 TGTGCCAGCAGCTTAGGAACAGATACGCAGTATTTT CASSLGTDTQYF
. TRBJ1-1 . TRBV9 TGTGCCAGCAGCGTAGATGGGGGGTTGGGCACTGAAGCTTTCTTT CASSVDGGLGTEAFF
. TRBJ2-3 TRBD2 TRBV30 TGTGCCTGGAGTGGGATGAGCGGGAAAAGAGATACGCAGTATTTT CAWSGMSGKRDTQYF
. TRBJ2-1 . TRBV11-2 TGTGCCAGCAGCTTAGATCAGCTCACCGATGAGCAGTTCTTC CASSLDQLTDEQFF
. TRBJ1-1 TRBD1 TRBV7-9 TGTGCCAGCAGAGCAGGGGGACCTGAAGCTTTCTTT CASRAGGPEAFF
. TRBJ1-3 . TRBV9 TGTGCCAGCAGCGTAGTGGGTTCCCCTGGAAACACCATATATTTT CASSVVGSPGNTIYF
. TRBJ2-3 TRBD2 TRBV7-3 TGTGCCAGCTGTAGAGCGGGGGGCACAGATACGCAGTATTTT CASCRAGGTDTQYF
. TRBJ1-2 . TRBV14 TGTGCCAGCAGCCAAGATACAGACTTCTATGGCTACACCTTC CASSQDTDFYGYTF
. TRBJ2-1 . TRBV9 TGTGCCAGCAGCGCAGTGGAGTGGTCGACCAATGAGCAGTTCTTC CASSAVEWSTNEQFF
few TRBJ1-6 TRBD1 TRBV6-1 TGTGCCAGCAGGGGGGGACAGGGCGGATATTCACCCCTCCACTTT CASRGGQGGYSPLHF
. TRBJ1-6 . TRBV10-2 TGCGCCAGCACCCCCGGCACCAATAATTCACCCCTCCACTTT CASTPGTNNSPLHF
. TRBJ2-1 . TRBV19 TGTGCCAGTAGTGTGGGTTCCTACAATGAGCAGTTCTTC CASSVGSYNEQFF
. TRBJ2-1 TRBD1 TRBV29-1 TGCAGCGTTGAAGATCGGACAGGGGTAGGTGAGCAGTTCTTC CSVEDRTGVGEQFF
. TRBJ2-2 . TRBV5-6 TGTGCCAGCAGCTCCCTGGAGGGCTGGGACTCGAACACCGGGGAGCTGTTTTTT CASSSLEGWDSNTGELFF
. TRBJ2-1 . TRBV21-1 TGTGCCAGCAGCAAAGGGACTAGCGGGTTTGACAATGAGCAGTTCTTC CASSKGTSGFDNEQFF
. TRBJ1-2 . TRBV13 TGTGCCAGCAGCTTAAGAGGGGGCTATGGCTACACCTTC CASSLRGGYGYTF
. TRBJ2-1 TRBD2 TRBV19 TGTGCCAGTAGTATCCCCTGGGGTAGCGGGAATGAGCAGTTCTTC CASSIPWGSGNEQFF
. TRBJ2-7 . TRBV15 TGTGCCACCAGCAGGGGGGCAAGCGAGACCCACTACGAGCAGTACTTC CATSRGASETHYEQYF
few TRBJ2-2 . TRBV7-3 TGTGCCAGCAGCCGAGCGGGTCCCGGGGAGCTGTTTTTT CASSRAGPGELFF
. TRBJ1-2 . TRBV29-1 TGCAGCGTTGAAGAGTCACCTAACTATGGCTACACCTTC CSVEESPNYGYTF
. TRBJ1-1 . TRBV7-3 TGTGCCAGCAGCCCTCAGACAGGAATGAACACTGAAGCTTTCTTT CASSPQTGMNTEAFF
. TRBJ2-7 . TRBV5-1 TGCGCCAGCAGCTTGGGGGACGGAGCCAGAGAGCAGTACTTC CASSLGDGAREQYF
. TRBJ2-1 TRBD1 TRBV4-1 TGCGCCAGCAGCCAAGGCGTTCCCGGGACAGTACTCTACAATGAGCAGTTCTTC CASSQGVPGTVLYNEQFF
. TRBJ2-6 TRBD2 TRBV13 TGTGCCAGCAGCTTAGGGCTAGCGGCCCTCTCTGGGGCCAACGTCCTGACTTTC CASSLGLAALSGANVLTF
. TRBJ2-7 . TRBV7-3 TGTGCCAGCAGCTTAAATTTCGCAGGATCCTACGAGCAGTACTTC CASSLNFAGSYEQYF
. TRBJ2-5 TRBD2 TRBV28 TGTGCCAGCAGTTTAACTAGTATTGGGACTAGCGGAATCCAAGAGACCCAGTACTTC CASSLTSIGTSGIQETQYF
. TRBJ2-1 . TRBV19 TGTGCCACCGGACTGCGCAGCTCCTACAATGAGCAGTTCTTC CATGLRSSYNEQFF
. TRBJ2-1 TRBD2 TRBV27 TGTGCCAGCAGTTTACTAGCGGGGGGGATGGACTACAATGAGCAGTTCTTC CASSLLAGGMDYNEQFF
. TRBJ1-5 . TRBV27 TGTGCCAGCGGACGTCAGCCCCAGCATTTT CASGRQPQHF
. TRBJ2-7 TRBD1 TRBV30 TGTGCCTGGAGCGCGGGACAGGGGGCGACCGAGCAGTACTTC CAWSAGQGATEQYF
. TRBJ2-1 . TRBV9 TGTGCCAGCAGCGTAGAAGGCAGGCCCCATGTCTTC CASSVEGRPHVF
. TRBJ1-6 TRBD1 TRBV9 TGTGCCAGCAGCGTCCGGGACAGTTATTCACCCCTCCACTTT CASSVRDSYSPLHF
. TRBJ2-1 . TRBV28 TGTGCCAGCAATATGAGAGAAAACAATGAGCAGTTCTTC CASNMRENNEQFF
. TRBJ2-7 TRBD1 TRBV7-2 TGTGCCAGCAGTCTTACCGGGACAGGGTACGAGCAGTACTTC CASSLTGTGYEQYF
few TRBJ2-6 . TRBV19 TGTGCCAGTAGTGTTGGGACCAACGTCCTGACTTTC CASSVGTNVLTF